This TCR beta chain was recovered during a study of blood T cell repertoires in COVID-19. This CDR3 has 15 amino acids. Trimming left V 5 bases short and J 0 bases short, with 12 bases between. Germline values: CDR1 SGHRS, CDR2 YFSETQ. The assay was immunoSEQ multiplex PCR, and TCRdb's table has in-frame clones only and misses some. The sample contains approximately 200,000 clones, about 85% of which appear only once. Input material: peripheral blood. This TCR was recovered from a woman in her 40s with COVID-19, enrolled during active disease. The V gene is TRBV5-1, the J gene TRBJ1-5; D is perhaps TRBD1 (5 bases). The DNA of the CDR3 is TGCGCCAGCAGGGAGGGGCAGCCTAGCAATCAGCCCCAGCATTTT. Protein: CASREGQPSNQPQHF. Full variable domain (outside the CDR3, taken from reference TRBV5-1 and TRBJ1-5): KAGVTQTPRYLIKTRGQQVTLSCSPISGHRSVSWYQQTPGQGLQFLFEYFSETQRNKGNFPGRFSGRQFSNSRSEMNVSTLELGDSALYLCASREGQPSNQPQHFGDGTRLSIL.